A selection of T cell receptor beta chains follows, all from one sample in a study of beta chain features in type 1 diabetes. This table comes from immunoSEQ multiplex PCR, and its TCRdb copy is limited to in-frame clones, with some not included. The sample records around 690,000 clones, around 12% being singletons. The sample taken for sequencing was naive CD4+ T cells from blood. These receptors came from a man aged 25 to 40 with type 1 diabetes. Both conserved end residues are part of each CDR3. D genes are given only for firm matches. A clone size is listed for some rows: how often the clone was seen (once, few, many), or a class if it is expanded.

clone_size: few; j_call: TRBJ2-5; cdr3_length: 14; v_call: TRBV5-6; d_call: NA; cdr3_aa: CASSLAGAAGTQYF; cdr3_nt: TGTGCCAGCAGCTTGGCGGGAGCAGCGGGGACCCAGTACTTC
clone_size: few; j_call: TRBJ2-7; cdr3_length: 14; v_call: TRBV5-1; d_call: TRBD1; cdr3_aa: CASSLSTGGYEQYF; cdr3_nt: TGCGCCAGCAGCTTGTCGACAGGGGGCTACGAGCAGTACTTC
clone_size: NA; j_call: TRBJ2-7; cdr3_length: 13; v_call: TRBV12-5; d_call: NA; cdr3_aa: CASAPTVVYEQYF; cdr3_nt: TGTGCTAGTGCCCCGACGGTAGTATACGAGCAGTACTTC
clone_size: NA; j_call: TRBJ1-2; cdr3_length: 14; v_call: TRBV11-2; d_call: NA; cdr3_aa: CASSLGGARYGYTF; cdr3_nt: TGTGCCAGCAGCTTAGGTGGGGCCCGCTATGGCTACACCTTC
clone_size: NA; j_call: TRBJ2-5; cdr3_length: 15; v_call: TRBV7-2; d_call: NA; cdr3_aa: CASSRFRALQETQYF; cdr3_nt: TGTGCCAGCAGTCGATTCAGGGCCCTCCAAGAGACCCAGTACTTC
clone_size: NA; j_call: TRBJ2-3; cdr3_length: 14; v_call: TRBV7-2; d_call: NA; cdr3_aa: CASSLGVTPYTQYF; cdr3_nt: TGTGCCAGCAGCTTAGGGGTTACCCCATACACGCAGTATTTT
clone_size: few; j_call: TRBJ1-2; cdr3_length: 13; v_call: TRBV5-1; d_call: NA; cdr3_aa: CASTLGGAHGYTF; cdr3_nt: TGCGCCAGCACTTTGGGAGGGGCGCATGGCTACACCTTC
clone_size: NA; j_call: TRBJ2-3; cdr3_length: 15; v_call: TRBV18; d_call: NA; cdr3_aa: CASSPGRGLSDTQYF; cdr3_nt: TGTGCCAGCTCACCTGGGAGGGGGCTGTCGGATACGCAGTATTTT
clone_size: NA; j_call: TRBJ2-4; cdr3_length: 14; v_call: TRBV9; d_call: NA; cdr3_aa: CASSAGGSQNIQYF; cdr3_nt: TGTGCCAGCAGCGCAGGGGGGTCTCAAAACATTCAGTACTTC
clone_size: few; j_call: TRBJ2-3; cdr3_length: 16; v_call: TRBV7-9; d_call: TRBD1; cdr3_aa: CASSPATGATTDTQYF; cdr3_nt: TGTGCCAGCAGTCCCGCGACAGGGGCCACCACAGATACGCAGTATTTT
clone_size: few; j_call: TRBJ1-6; cdr3_length: 15; v_call: TRBV19; d_call: NA; cdr3_aa: CASSTGSTGWSPLHF; cdr3_nt: TGTGCCAGTAGTACCGGCTCTACAGGGTGGTCACCCCTCCACTTT
clone_size: NA; j_call: TRBJ2-3; cdr3_length: 13; v_call: TRBV28; d_call: NA; cdr3_aa: CASSLAQGNTQYF; cdr3_nt: TGTGCCAGCAGTTTGGCTCAGGGAAATACGCAGTATTTT
clone_size: NA; j_call: TRBJ1-5; cdr3_length: 13; v_call: TRBV6-1; d_call: NA; cdr3_aa: CASRGASNQPQHF; cdr3_nt: TGTGCCAGCAGGGGTGCTAGCAATCAGCCCCAGCATTTT
clone_size: few; j_call: TRBJ2-1; cdr3_length: 16; v_call: TRBV5-4; d_call: TRBD1; cdr3_aa: CASSLALQGGQDEQFF; cdr3_nt: TGTGCCAGCAGCTTGGCCCTACAGGGGGGACAGGATGAGCAGTTCTTC
clone_size: NA; j_call: TRBJ2-3; cdr3_length: 12; v_call: TRBV11-2; d_call: NA; cdr3_aa: CASSRITDTQYF; cdr3_nt: TGTGCCAGCAGCCGTATCACAGATACGCAGTATTTT
clone_size: NA; j_call: TRBJ2-1; cdr3_length: 12; v_call: TRBV29-1; d_call: NA; cdr3_aa: CSVELLTGQQFF; cdr3_nt: TGCAGCGTTGAATTGCTTACCGGACAGCAGTTCTTC
clone_size: few; j_call: TRBJ1-6; cdr3_length: 12; v_call: TRBV19; d_call: NA; cdr3_aa: CASSTTNSPLHF; cdr3_nt: TGTGCCAGTAGTACGACTAATTCACCCCTCCACTTT
clone_size: NA; j_call: TRBJ2-7; cdr3_length: 13; v_call: TRBV29-1; d_call: NA; cdr3_aa: CSVPPPAVSEQYF; cdr3_nt: TGCAGCGTCCCACCCCCGGCAGTCTCCGAGCAGTACTTC
clone_size: few; j_call: TRBJ2-7; cdr3_length: 13; v_call: TRBV25-1; d_call: TRBD1; cdr3_aa: CASRGTGTYEQYF; cdr3_nt: TGTGCCAGCAGAGGGACAGGGACCTACGAGCAGTACTTC
clone_size: NA; j_call: TRBJ1-2; cdr3_length: 14; v_call: TRBV19; d_call: TRBD1; cdr3_aa: CASSIWTGQDGYTF; cdr3_nt: TGTGCCAGTAGTATTTGGACAGGCCAAGATGGCTACACCTTC
clone_size: NA; j_call: TRBJ2-3; cdr3_length: 14; v_call: TRBV30; d_call: TRBD2; cdr3_aa: CAWSPGTSPDTQYF; cdr3_nt: TGTGCCTGGAGTCCCGGGACTAGCCCAGATACGCAGTATTTT
clone_size: NA; j_call: TRBJ2-2; cdr3_length: 13; v_call: TRBV10-3; d_call: TRBD1; cdr3_aa: CAIGTANTGELFF; cdr3_nt: TGTGCCATAGGGACAGCGAACACCGGGGAGCTGTTTTTT
clone_size: few; j_call: TRBJ1-5; cdr3_length: 14; v_call: TRBV30; d_call: NA; cdr3_aa: CAWNGVGGNQPQHF; cdr3_nt: TGTGCCTGGAATGGCGTAGGTGGCAATCAGCCCCAGCATTTT